This entry is about one T cell receptor beta chain. This entry comes from a study of blood T cell repertoires in COVID-19. Repertoires were generated with immunoSEQ multiplex PCR, while TCRdb's copy carries only in-frame clones and drops some. This table holds 150,000 to 200,000 clones, around 80% found once. Germline lookup yields CDR1 SGHDN and CDR2 FVKESK. V shed 0 bases, J shed 9 bases, and the junction held 9 bases outside the gene matches. This CDR3 spans 17 amino acids. The receptor was isolated from a woman aged 50 to 65 with acute COVID-19. The rearrangement uses TRBV14 and TRBJ2-1; 12 bases agree with TRBD2. Sequenced: PBMCs or T cells enriched from blood (not recorded which). For the CDR3, the DNA is TGTGCCAGCAGCCAAGAGGTTGGACTAGCGGGGTTACGTGAGCAGTTCTTC. Protein sequence: CASSQEVGLAGLREQFF.